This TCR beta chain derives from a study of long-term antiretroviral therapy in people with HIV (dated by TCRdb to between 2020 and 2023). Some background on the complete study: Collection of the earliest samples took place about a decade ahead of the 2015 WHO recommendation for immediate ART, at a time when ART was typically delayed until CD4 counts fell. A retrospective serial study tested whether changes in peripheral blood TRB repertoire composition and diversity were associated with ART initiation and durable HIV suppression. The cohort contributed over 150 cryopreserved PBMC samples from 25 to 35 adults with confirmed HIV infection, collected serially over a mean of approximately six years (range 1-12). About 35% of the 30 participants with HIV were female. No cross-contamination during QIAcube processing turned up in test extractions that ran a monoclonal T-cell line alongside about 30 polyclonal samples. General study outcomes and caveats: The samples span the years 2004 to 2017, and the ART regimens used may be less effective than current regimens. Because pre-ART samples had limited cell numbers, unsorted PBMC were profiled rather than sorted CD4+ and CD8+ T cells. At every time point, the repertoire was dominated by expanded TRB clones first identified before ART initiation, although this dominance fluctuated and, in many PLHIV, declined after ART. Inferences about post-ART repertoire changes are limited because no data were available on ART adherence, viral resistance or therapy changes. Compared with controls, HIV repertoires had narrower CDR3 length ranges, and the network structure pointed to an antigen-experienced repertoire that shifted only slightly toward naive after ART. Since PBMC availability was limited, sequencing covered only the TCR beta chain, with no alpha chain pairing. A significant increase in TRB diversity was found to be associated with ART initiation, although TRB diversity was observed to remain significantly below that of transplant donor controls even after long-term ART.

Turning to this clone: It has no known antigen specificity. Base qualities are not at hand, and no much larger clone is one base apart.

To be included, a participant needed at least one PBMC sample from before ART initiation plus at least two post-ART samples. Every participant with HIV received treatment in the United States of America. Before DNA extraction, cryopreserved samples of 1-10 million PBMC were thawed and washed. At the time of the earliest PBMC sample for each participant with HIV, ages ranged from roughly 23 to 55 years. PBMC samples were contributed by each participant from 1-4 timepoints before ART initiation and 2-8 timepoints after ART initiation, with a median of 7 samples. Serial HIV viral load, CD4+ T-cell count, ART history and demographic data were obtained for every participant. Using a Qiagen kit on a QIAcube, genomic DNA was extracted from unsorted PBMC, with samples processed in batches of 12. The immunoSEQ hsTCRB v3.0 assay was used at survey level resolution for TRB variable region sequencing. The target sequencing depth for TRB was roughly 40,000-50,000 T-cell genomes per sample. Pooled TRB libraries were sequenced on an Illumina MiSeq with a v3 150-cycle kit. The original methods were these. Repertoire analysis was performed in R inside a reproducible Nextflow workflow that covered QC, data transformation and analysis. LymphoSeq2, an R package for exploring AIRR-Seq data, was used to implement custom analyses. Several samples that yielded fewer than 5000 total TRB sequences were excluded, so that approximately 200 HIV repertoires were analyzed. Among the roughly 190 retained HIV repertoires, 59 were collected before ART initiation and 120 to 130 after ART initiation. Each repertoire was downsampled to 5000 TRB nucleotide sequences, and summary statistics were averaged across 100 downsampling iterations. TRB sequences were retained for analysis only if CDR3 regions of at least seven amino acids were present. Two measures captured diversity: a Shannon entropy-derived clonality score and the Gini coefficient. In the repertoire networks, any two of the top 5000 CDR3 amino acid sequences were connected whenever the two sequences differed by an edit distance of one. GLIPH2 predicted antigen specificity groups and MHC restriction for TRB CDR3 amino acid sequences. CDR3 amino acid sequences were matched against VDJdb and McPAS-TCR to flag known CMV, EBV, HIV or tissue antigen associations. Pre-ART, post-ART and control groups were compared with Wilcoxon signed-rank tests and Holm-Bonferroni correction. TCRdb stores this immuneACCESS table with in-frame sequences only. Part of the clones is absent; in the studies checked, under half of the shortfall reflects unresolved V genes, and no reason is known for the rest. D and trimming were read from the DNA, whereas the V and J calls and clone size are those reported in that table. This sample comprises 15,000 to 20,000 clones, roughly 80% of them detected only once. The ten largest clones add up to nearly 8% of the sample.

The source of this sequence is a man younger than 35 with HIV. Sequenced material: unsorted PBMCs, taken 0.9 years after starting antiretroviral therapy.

At the DNA level, the sequence is TGTGCCAGCAGCGTATGGGACGGGGGAGGTGGGGAGACCCAGTACTTC. It specifies CASSVWDGGGGETQYF. The sequence joins TRBV9 to TRBJ2-5; 6 matching bases give a weak D call of TRBD2. Per the germline V gene, SGDLS is the CDR1 and YYNGEE is the CDR2. A distance of 18 bases separates the germline ends of V and J, which lose 1 base and 5 bases respectively. The CDR3 numbers 16 residues from cysteine through phenylalanine. Only the CDR3 portion is preserved as DNA: 48 bases, with reading frame beginning at the first base.